This TCR beta chain comes out of a study of spatial heterogeneity in lung cancer. In the study overall: There were consistently more beta-chain sequences detected than alpha-chain sequences.

Time point denoted: sample taken at primary tumor resection. The input material, whole RNA from tumor, nontumor lung or frozen PBMC, was sequenced unsorted. Donors were around 70 untreated early-stage non-small cell lung cancer patients. The CDR3 contains 12 residues. From germline, CDR1 is MNHEY and CDR2 SMNVEV (reference sequence). A unique molecular identifier was attached to every TCR cDNA molecule. TCRdb analysed the 5' RACE reads with MiXCR anew, one entry per CDR3 protein. The sample lists 25,000 or so distinct CDR3 sequences; approximately 8.1% were seen once. This clonotype was seen a handful of times. One end of the junction does not line up with germline, which may come from a read error.

The chain links TRBV27 to TRBJ2-3; tentatively, D is TRBD2 (6 bases). The specimen was PBMCs, collected at surgery. The receptor's source is a female donor with early-stage non-small cell lung cancer. The CDR3 reads CAGRQTSRTQYF. For the CDR3, the DNA is TGTGCCGGCAGGCAAACTAGCCGAACGCAGTATTTT.